In its sample, the clone carrying this TCR beta chain was seen a few times. These data come from a study of blood T cell repertoires in COVID-19. Study overall: Sources were T cells, B-cell-depleted T cells, or PBMCs; the material itself was cDNA or gDNA.

Assay: immunoSEQ multiplex PCR; the TCRdb copy retains only in-frame clones and omits some. The sample holds 300,000 or so clones, more than 70% seen once. V lost 6 bases to trimming and J lost 0 bases, with 13 bases between them. The germline V gene has CDR1 SGHDN and CDR2 FVKESK. The CDR3 sequence is 15 residues long. This sequence joins TRBV14 and TRBJ2-3; D is perhaps TRBD2 (6 bases). The sequenced sample consisted of peripheral blood. The clonotype comes from a woman aged 30 to 39 who had recovered from COVID-19. The CDR3 protein is CASRRWEDSTDTQYF. For the CDR3, the DNA is TGTGCCAGCAGGAGGTGGGAGGATAGCACAGATACGCAGTATTTT.